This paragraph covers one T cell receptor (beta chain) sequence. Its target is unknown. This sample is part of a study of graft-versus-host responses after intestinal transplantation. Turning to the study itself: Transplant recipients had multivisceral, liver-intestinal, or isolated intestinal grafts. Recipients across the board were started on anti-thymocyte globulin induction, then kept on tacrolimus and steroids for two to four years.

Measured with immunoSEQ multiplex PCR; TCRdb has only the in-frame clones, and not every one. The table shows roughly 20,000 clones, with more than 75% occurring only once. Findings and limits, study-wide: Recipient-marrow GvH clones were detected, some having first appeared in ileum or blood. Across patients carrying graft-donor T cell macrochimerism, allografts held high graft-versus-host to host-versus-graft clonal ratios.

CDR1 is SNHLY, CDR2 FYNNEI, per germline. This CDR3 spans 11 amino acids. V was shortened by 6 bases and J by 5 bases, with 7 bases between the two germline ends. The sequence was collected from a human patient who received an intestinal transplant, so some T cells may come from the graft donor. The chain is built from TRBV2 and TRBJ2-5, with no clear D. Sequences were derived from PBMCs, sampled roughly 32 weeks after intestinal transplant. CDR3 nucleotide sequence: TGTGCCAGCAGCCCTTTCGAGACCCAGTACTTC. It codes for CASSPFETQYF.